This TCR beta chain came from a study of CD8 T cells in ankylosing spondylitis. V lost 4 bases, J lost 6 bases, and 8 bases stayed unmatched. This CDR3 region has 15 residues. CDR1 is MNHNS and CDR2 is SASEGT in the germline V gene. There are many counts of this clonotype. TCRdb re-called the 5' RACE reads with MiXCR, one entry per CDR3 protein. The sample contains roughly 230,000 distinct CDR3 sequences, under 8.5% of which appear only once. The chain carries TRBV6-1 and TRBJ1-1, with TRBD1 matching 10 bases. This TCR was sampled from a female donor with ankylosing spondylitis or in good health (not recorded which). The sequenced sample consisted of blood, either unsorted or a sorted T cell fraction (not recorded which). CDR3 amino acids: CASSGAGTGDAEAFF. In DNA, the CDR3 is TGTGCCAGCAGTGGGGCCGGGACAGGGGACGCTGAAGCTTTCTTT.